The 20 T cell receptor beta chains below all came from one sample that was sequenced in a study of T-cell memory formation after mild COVID-19. A single record per CDR3 protein comes from TCRdb applying MiXCR to the 5' RACE reads. The sample records 150,000 to 200,000 distinct CDR3 sequences, over 20% being singletons. The sample was PBMCs or a T cell subset sorted from them (not recorded which). The source of these receptors is an adult woman who had mild COVID-19 (a few samples of this study predate the infection). Cell type and time point are not known.

The chain couples TRBV7-9 to TRBJ2-7; 9 positions agree with TRBD1. Germline V gene lookup returns CDR1 SEHNR and CDR2 FQNEAQ (reference sequence). The CDR3 length is 16 residues. Trimming at V came to 8 bases and at J to 4 bases, leaving 15 bases not matched to a gene. In DNA form, the CDR3 reads TGTGCCAGCCAGGGGACAGGGTACCCCCCGGGTTACGAGCAGTACTTC. This encodes CASQGTGYPPGYEQYF.

This clonotype was counted between two and nine times. This chain connects TRBV5-5 to TRBJ1-6, with D unclear. The V gene lost 2 bases and the J gene lost 12 bases, with 12 bases spanning the gap. Germline CDR1 reads SGHKS; CDR2 reads YYEKEE (reference sequence). The CDR3 sequence is 13 residues long. The CDR3 sequence is CASSFESIQPLHF. CDR3 nucleotide sequence: TGTGCCAGCAGCTTCGAATCAATTCAACCCCTCCACTTT.

The chain carries TRBV11-3 and TRBJ2-7; no definite D call. V shed 1 base and J shed 7 bases, with 8 bases lying between them. Germline loops: CDR1 SGHNT, CDR2 YENEEA. This CDR3 has 12 residues. This CDR3 is CASSLAYVEQYF. In DNA form, the CDR3 reads TGTGCCAGCAGCTTAGCTTACGTTGAGCAGTACTTC.

The V and J genes are TRBV7-3 and TRBJ1-1; 8 nucleotides match TRBD1. This CDR3 is built from 14 residues. Trimming removed 4 bases from V and 5 bases from J; junction bases left unmatched: 6. Germline values: CDR1 SGHTA, CDR2 FQGTGA. The CDR3 sequence: CASSSQGADTEAFF. The DNA for the CDR3 is TGTGCCAGCAGCTCCCAGGGGGCCGATACTGAAGCTTTCTTT.

This chain joins TRBV7-9 and TRBJ2-3; D perhaps matches TRBD1 (6 bases). V was trimmed by 1 base and J by 4 bases, leaving 18 bases between them. The germline V gene encodes CDR1 SEHNR and CDR2 FQNEAQ (reference sequence). There are 17 residues in the CDR3. The CDR3 DNA sequence: TGTGCCAGCAGCTTAGGGGGGCAGGGATTTGCGGCAGATACGCAGTATTTT. Amino acid sequence: CASSLGGQGFAADTQYF.

The chain has TRBV7-9 and TRBJ2-7; perhaps TRBD2 as D (5 bases). The germline gives CDR1 SEHNR, CDR2 FQNEAQ (reference sequence). Trimming removed 4 bases from V and 0 bases from J, with 10 bases in between. This CDR3 contains 14 residues. The CDR3 sequence is CASSSSRGSYEQYF. As DNA, the CDR3 is TGTGCCAGCAGCTCCTCCCGGGGCTCCTACGAGCAGTACTTC.

This clonotype was seen a few times. V and J are TRBV12-3 or TRBV12-4 and TRBJ2-7; possibly TRBD2 for D (6 bases). This CDR3 is built from 12 residues. V was trimmed by 3 bases and J by 7 bases, leaving 10 bases between them. For the CDR3, the DNA is TGTGCCAGCAGTTTGGGTGCGGGGGAGCAGTACTTC. Encoded protein: CASSLGAGEQYF.

The chain combines TRBV10-3 with TRBJ2-1; 7 nucleotides agree with TRBD2. The CDR3 is 15 residues long. V dropped 4 bases and J dropped 3; count of bases not matched to a gene: 6. In germline, CDR1 is ENHRY, CDR2 SYGVKD. For the CDR3, the DNA is TGTGCCATCAGTGGGGCAAGCGGGATCTACAATGAGCAGTTCTTC. It specifies CAISGASGIYNEQFF.

In its sample, this clonotype was seen a few times. This sequence joins TRBV7-9 and TRBJ1-1, with D possibly matching TRBD1 (6 bases). The CDR3 runs to 14 residues. Trimming removed 4 bases at V and 1 base at J, with 10 bases between. Germline loops: CDR1 SEHNR, CDR2 FQNEAQ (reference sequence). In nucleotides, the CDR3 is TGTGCCAGCAGCTCTACAGGGCCGAACACTGAAGCTTTCTTT. This gives the protein CASSSTGPNTEAFF.

The chain couples TRBV4-1 to TRBJ1-2; D is undetermined. Germline V gene sequence: CDR1 MGHRA, CDR2 YSYEKL. V was clipped by 2 bases and J by 0 bases, with 16 bases between them. This CDR3 has 17 residues. The CDR3, as DNA: TGCGCCAGCAGCCAACTAAACGAAGGATCAGCTAACTATGGCTACACCTTC. Amino acid sequence: CASSQLNEGSANYGYTF.

This chain connects TRBV29-1 to TRBJ1-2; D call uncertain. Germline V gene sequence: CDR1 SQVTM, CDR2 ANQGSEA. This CDR3 has 11 amino acids. V lost 6 bases and J lost 6, with 11 bases in between. CDR3 DNA: TGCAGCGTAGATATAGCTGATGGCTACACCTTC. Amino acids: CSVDIADGYTF.

J is TRBJ2-1 and V is TRBV24-1; TRBD2 aligns across 8 bases. The CDR3 consists of 13 residues. Germline-derived CDR1 and CDR2 are KGHDR and SFDVKD. Losses at the gene ends were 7 bases for V and 9 bases for J; bases not matched to a gene: 7. The CDR3 DNA sequence: TGTGCCACCAGACAGGCGGGAGGCGGTGAGCAGTTCTTC. It encodes CATRQAGGGEQFF.

This clonotype has just a few counts. The rearrangement joins TRBV5-1 to TRBJ1-1; D possibly corresponds to TRBD1 (6 bases). This CDR3 region has 13 residues. CDR1 and CDR2 from the germline V gene are SGHRS and YFSETQ. V was pared by 4 bases and J by 4 bases, with 11 bases between. CDR3 sequence: CASSLTGLTEAFF. DNA of the CDR3: TGCGCCAGCAGCCTGACAGGACTCACTGAAGCTTTCTTT.

This chain joins TRBV24-1 and TRBJ2-3, with 8 positions matching TRBD2. Trimming took 1 base from V and 4 from J; bases not matched to a gene: 6. The germline V gene encodes CDR1 KGHDR and CDR2 SFDVKD. CDR3 length equals 16 residues. The CDR3 spells CATSDLVAGGPDTQYF. The CDR3 DNA sequence: TGTGCCACCAGTGATTTAGTTGCGGGGGGCCCAGATACGCAGTATTTT.

V is TRBV7-2 and J is TRBJ2-1; D is uncertain. CDR1 and CDR2 from the germline V gene are SGHTA and FQGNSA. The V and J ends lost 1 base and 9 bases respectively, with 10 bases between them. This CDR3 spans 13 amino acids. The CDR3 DNA sequence: TGTGCCAGCAGCTTAGGTGGAGAGGTTGAGCAGTTCTTC. This sequence encodes CASSLGGEVEQFF.

This clonotype occurred a few times. The genes are TRBV7-3 and TRBJ2-1, with 7 bases matching TRBD1. The CDR3 is 13 residues long. J gave up 7 bases and V 5 bases, and 5 bases lay outside the gene matches. Germline V CDR1 and CDR2: SGHTA, FQGTGA. The CDR3 DNA reads as TGTGCCAGCAGCGGATTACAGGGGAATGAGCAGTTCTTC. This gives the protein CASSGLQGNEQFF.

The chain combines TRBV6-2 or TRBV6-3 with TRBJ1-2; 7 bases map to TRBD1. V shed 5 bases, J shed 1 base, and the junction held 10 bases outside the gene matches. The CDR3 consists of 16 residues. Germline CDR1 is MNHEY and CDR2 is SVGEGT. CDR3 sequence: CASSPHRDSFNYGYTF. CDR3 coding DNA: TGTGCCAGCAGTCCTCACCGGGACAGTTTTAACTATGGCTACACCTTC.

The rearrangement joins TRBV5-4 to TRBJ2-6, with D possibly being TRBD1 (5 bases). Germline values: CDR1 SGHNT, CDR2 YYREEE (reference sequence). V lost 8 bases and J 3 bases, leaving 12 bases between the germline ends. The CDR3 loop spans 14 amino acids. The CDR3, as DNA: TGTGCCAGTCTCAGGGTTGGTGGGGCCAACGTCCTGACTTTC. This gives the protein CASLRVGGANVLTF.

The chain employs TRBV27 and TRBJ1-5, with 8 bases that match TRBD1. Germline-derived CDR1 and CDR2 are MNHEY and SMNVEV (reference sequence). The CDR3 sequence is 15 residues long. The ends lost 5 bases at V and 7 bases at J; junction bases unmatched: 10. CDR3 loop: CASSPGSGGRQPQHF. CDR3 sequence (DNA): TGTGCCAGCAGTCCTGGTTCAGGGGGCCGGCAGCCCCAGCATTTT.

In regard to this clonotype: An end of the junction differs from the germline gene, which may be a read error. The rearrangement uses TRBV30 and TRBJ2-3; tentatively, D is TRBD1 or TRBD2 (6 bases each). The CDR3 covers 14 residues. CDR1 and CDR2 from the germline V gene are GTSNPN and SVGIG (reference sequence). The CDR3 DNA sequence: TGTGCATGGAATGTGGGGGGCGGCACAGATACGCAGTATTTT. Translated, it gives CAWNVGGGTDTQYF.